A selection of T cell receptor beta chains follows, all from one sample in a study of post-analysis software for immune sequencing data. TCRdb recomputed calls from the PCR reads with MiXCR, one row per CDR3 protein. The repertoire holds some 890,000 distinct CDR3 sequences, with roughly 50% as singletons. The specimen was blood. These receptors were taken from a girl aged 5-17 years with multiple sclerosis. The CDR3 runs from the conserved cysteine through the conserved F or W. A D gene is named only where the DNA matches it firmly. Expanded clones are given a class, and other clones once, few, many or no size at all.

j_call d_call clone_size v_call cdr3_nt cdr3_aa
TRBJ2-3 TRBD2 - TRBV3-1 TGTGCCAGCAGCCCGTGGACTAGCGGCCCCACAGATACGCAGTATTTT CASSPWTSGPTDTQYF
TRBJ2-1 - - TRBV10-3 TGTGCCATCAGTGAGTCTGAAAGTTACAATGAGCAGTTCTTC CAISESESYNEQFF
TRBJ1-5 - - TRBV20-1 TGCAGTGCTAGAGAGGGTCCAGGAGGCAATCAGCCCCAGCATTTT CSAREGPGGNQPQHF
TRBJ2-5 TRBD2 few TRBV29-1 TGCAGCGTTTCTAGCGGGAGATTGGTAGAGACCCAGTACTTC CSVSSGRLVETQYF
TRBJ2-7 TRBD2 few TRBV29-1 TGCAGCGTTGCTTTTCTAGGACTAGCGGGAGAGTCGAGCTCCGAGCAGTACTTC CSVAFLGLAGESSSEQYF
TRBJ2-1 - few TRBV7-2 TGTGTCAGCAGCTGGCTTGGTGCCAATGAGCAGTTCTTC CVSSWLGANEQFF
TRBJ2-7 TRBD1 few TRBV4-1 TGCGCCAGCAGCCAGCCCACAGGGGATGAGCAGTACTTC CASSQPTGDEQYF
TRBJ2-3 TRBD2 few TRBV6-1 TGTGCCAGCATCTCGGCGGGAGCCACAGATACGCAGTATTTT CASISAGATDTQYF
TRBJ2-1 TRBD2 - TRBV11-1 TGTGCCAGCAGCTTAGTGGATAGCGGGGGTAACAATGAGCAGTTCTTC CASSLVDSGGNNEQFF
TRBJ2-5 TRBD1 few TRBV9 TGTGCCAGCAGCGTCGGTCTAGGACAGGGAGCGAAGGAGACCCAGTACTTC CASSVGLGQGAKETQYF
TRBJ2-3 TRBD2 once TRBV15 TGTGCCACCAGCAGGGTCTTAGCGGGCCTTGGCACAGATACGCAGTATTTT CATSRVLAGLGTDTQYF
TRBJ1-5 - - TRBV19 TGTGCCAGTAGTATGGGAGGGTACCCAGATCAGCCCCAGCATTTT CASSMGGYPDQPQHF
TRBJ2-5 TRBD2 few TRBV5-1 TGCGCCAGCAGCCTGCGGGCCTCGGGACTAGCGGGAGCAGAGACCCAGTACTTC CASSLRASGLAGAETQYF
TRBJ1-4 - - TRBV7-9 TGTGCCAGCAGCTTGGATGGTTACGAAAAACTGTTTTTT CASSLDGYEKLFF
TRBJ2-5 - few TRBV29-1 TGCAGCGTTGAGCCCAGGGACCCGGAGACCCAGTACTTC CSVEPRDPETQYF
TRBJ1-2 - - TRBV7-6 TGTGCCAGCAGGCCGATAGGGAAGGGCTATGGCTACACCTTC CASRPIGKGYGYTF
TRBJ2-1 TRBD2 - TRBV4-2 TGTGCCAGCAGCCAAGATCCGGGACTAGCGGGGGCTGCCTACAATGAGCAGTTCTTC CASSQDPGLAGAAYNEQFF
TRBJ2-1 - - TRBV11-1 TGTGCCAGCAGCTTATTTTCGGGTCGGGGGACTTACAATGAGCAGTTCTTC CASSLFSGRGTYNEQFF
TRBJ2-7 TRBD2 - TRBV7-3 TGTGCCAGCAGCTTTGGCGGGGGGAGTACCTACGAGCAGTACTTC CASSFGGGSTYEQYF
TRBJ1-2 TRBD1 few TRBV29-1 TGCAGCGTTGATAAGCGCCAGGGGGTTTATGGCTACACCTTC CSVDKRQGVYGYTF
TRBJ1-2 - - TRBV6-4 TGTGCCAGCAGTGACTCCCTCTATGGCTACACCTTC CASSDSLYGYTF
TRBJ2-1 - - TRBV6-6 TGTGCCAGCAGTTACCGTGAGCAGTTCTTC CASSYREQFF
TRBJ2-3 - - TRBV5-1 TGCGCCAGCAGCTTGCCTCAGGGGGCGCGCGGGGGTTCCGGAGATACGCAGTATTTT CASSLPQGARGGSGDTQYF
TRBJ2-7 TRBD1 - TRBV24-1 TGTGCCACCAGTGATGCTTCCGGGACAGGGTACAATGAGCAGTACTTC CATSDASGTGYNEQYF
TRBJ2-5 - - TRBV5-1 TGCGCCAGCAGCTTGGAAGGGCCGCCGGAGACCCAGTACTTC CASSLEGPPETQYF
TRBJ2-7 - - TRBV20-1 TGCAGTGCCGGAAGCTCCTCATCCGGGAGCTCCTACGAGCAGTACTTC CSAGSSSSGSSYEQYF
TRBJ2-1 - few TRBV5-1 TGCGCCAGCAGCTTAATAGGGCAGGGTTATTCCTACAATGAGCAGTTCTTC CASSLIGQGYSYNEQFF
TRBJ1-1 - few TRBV29-1 TGCAGCGTTGACAGGGGCGGGGGTAACACTGAAGCTTTCTTT CSVDRGGGNTEAFF
TRBJ2-5 - - TRBV28 TGTGCCAGCAGTCCATTAGGGGGGGCCTTAGTAGAGACCCAGTACTTC CASSPLGGALVETQYF